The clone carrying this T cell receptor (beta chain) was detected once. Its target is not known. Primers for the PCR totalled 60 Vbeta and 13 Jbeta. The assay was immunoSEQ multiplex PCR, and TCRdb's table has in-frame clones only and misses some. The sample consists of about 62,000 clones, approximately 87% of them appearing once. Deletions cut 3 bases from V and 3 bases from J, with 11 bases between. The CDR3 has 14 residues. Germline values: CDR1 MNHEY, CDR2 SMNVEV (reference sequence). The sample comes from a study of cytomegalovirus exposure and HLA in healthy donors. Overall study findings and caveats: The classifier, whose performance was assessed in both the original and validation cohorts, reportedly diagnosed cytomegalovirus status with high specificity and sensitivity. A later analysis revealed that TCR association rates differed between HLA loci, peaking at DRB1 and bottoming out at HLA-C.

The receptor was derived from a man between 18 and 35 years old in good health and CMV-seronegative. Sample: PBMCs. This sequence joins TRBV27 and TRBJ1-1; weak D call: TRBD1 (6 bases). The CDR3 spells CASSFRQGYTEAFF. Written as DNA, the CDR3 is TGTGCCAGCAGTTTTCGGCAGGGGTACACTGAAGCTTTCTTT.